This T cell receptor (beta chain) stems from a study of CD8+ T cells in alopecia areata. As for the study in general: Tofacitinib was taken orally by treated patients, and the dose was 5 to 10 mg twice daily. Study findings and constraints: In scalp, tofacitinib significantly decreased clonality and expanded CD8+ clones among the top 100. The treated group had a single nonresponder, limiting CD8+ expansion-response conclusions. In patients, TCRs were shared less clearly than in mice, and HLA may possibly be involved.

Extraction of RNA preceded its reverse transcription into cDNA, which served as the sequencing template. The table came from immunoSEQ multiplex PCR; TCRdb's copy has only in-frame clones and leaves some out. The table shows over 150,000 clones, with about 48% occurring only once. The CDR3 contains 12 residues. Germline V gene data show CDR1 as SGDLS and CDR2 as YYNGEE. V lost 5 bases to trimming and J lost 6 bases, with 9 bases between them. As concerns this clone: Its target is unknown.

Treatment indicated: oral pan-JAK inhibitor, 5-10 mg twice daily. This TCR came from a human donor with alopecia areata. V usage is TRBV9 and J usage is TRBJ2-1, with D hard to call. This material consisted of CD8+ T cells sorted from blood, taken at week 24, from a patient treated with tofacitinib. The CDR3 sequence: CASRGLGNEQFF. CDR3 in DNA: TGTGCCAGCAGGGGTCTCGGCAATGAGCAGTTCTTC.